This T cell receptor (beta chain) is drawn from a study of blood T cell repertoires in COVID-19. Study in general: Samples taken during acute and convalescent COVID-19 were collected in the United States, Italy and Spain.

This clone was detected once. In the source study's methods: From reference gene primer amplification, estimates of nucleated cell counts were derived. Sequencing used immunoSEQ multiplex PCR; TCRdb keeps in-frame clones, though not all of them. V and J calls and clone size are copied from that table; D and trimming were computed from the DNA. The data contain tens of thousands of clones, approximately 80% of them singletons. This CDR3 has 13 residues. Germline CDR1 ENHRY, CDR2 SYGVKD. Trimming took off 11 bases at V and 0 bases at J, with 13 bases between the two ends. This rearrangement joins TRBV10-3 to TRBJ1-1; D unclear. The sample taken for sequencing was peripheral blood. This TCR derives from a man in his 70s with active or convalescent COVID-19. CDR3 sequence reads: CAGHRELNTEAFF. In nucleotides, the CDR3 is TGTGCCGGGCACCGGGAGCTGAACACTGAAGCTTTCTTT.